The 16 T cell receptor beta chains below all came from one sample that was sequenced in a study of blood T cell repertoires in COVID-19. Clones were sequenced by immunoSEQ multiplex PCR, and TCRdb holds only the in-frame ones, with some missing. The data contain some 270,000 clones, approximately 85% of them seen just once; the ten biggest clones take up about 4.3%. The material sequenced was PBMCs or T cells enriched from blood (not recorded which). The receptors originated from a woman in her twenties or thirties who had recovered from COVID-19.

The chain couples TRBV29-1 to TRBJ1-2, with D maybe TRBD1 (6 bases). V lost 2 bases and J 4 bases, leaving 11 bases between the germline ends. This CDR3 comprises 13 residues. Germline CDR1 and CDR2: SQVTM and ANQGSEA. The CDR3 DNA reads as TGCAGCGTTGAAACAGGGAAATTCTATGGCTACACCTTC. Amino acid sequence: CSVETGKFYGYTF.

The CDR3 sequence is CSALLDFTDTQYF. The CDR3 DNA follows: TGCAGCGCCCTACTAGATTTCACAGATACGCAGTATTTT. The chain has TRBV29-1 and TRBJ2-3; D possibly corresponds to TRBD2 (5 bases). The germline V gene encodes CDR1 SQVTM and CDR2 ANQGSEA. V lost 7 bases to trimming and J lost 2 bases, with 13 bases between them. The CDR3 is made up of 13 amino acids.

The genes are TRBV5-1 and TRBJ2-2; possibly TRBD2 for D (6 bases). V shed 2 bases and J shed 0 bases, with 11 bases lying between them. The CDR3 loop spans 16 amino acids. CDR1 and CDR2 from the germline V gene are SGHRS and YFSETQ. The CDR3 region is CASSFGLNANTGELFF. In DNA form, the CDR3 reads TGCGCCAGCAGCTTTGGACTAAACGCGAACACCGGGGAGCTGTTTTTT.

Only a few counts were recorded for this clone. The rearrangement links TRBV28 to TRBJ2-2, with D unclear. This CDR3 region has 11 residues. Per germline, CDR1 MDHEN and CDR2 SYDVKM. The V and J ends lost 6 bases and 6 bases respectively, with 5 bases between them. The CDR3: CASSTAGELFF. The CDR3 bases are TGTGCCAGCAGCACGGCCGGGGAGCTGTTTTTT.

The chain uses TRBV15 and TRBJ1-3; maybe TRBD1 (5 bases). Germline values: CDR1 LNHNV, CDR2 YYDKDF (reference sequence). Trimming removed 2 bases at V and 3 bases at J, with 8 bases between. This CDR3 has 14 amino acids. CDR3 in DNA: TGTGCCACCAGCAGACCGCAGGGTGGAAACACCATATATTTT. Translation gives CATSRPQGGNTIYF.

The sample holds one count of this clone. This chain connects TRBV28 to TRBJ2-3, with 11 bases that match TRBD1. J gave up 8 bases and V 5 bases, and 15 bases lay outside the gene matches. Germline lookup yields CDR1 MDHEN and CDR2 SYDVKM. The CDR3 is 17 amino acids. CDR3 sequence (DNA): TGTGCCAGCAGTCCCCCGGCCGGGACAGGGGGAAGAGGTACGCAGTATTTT. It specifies CASSPPAGTGGRGTQYF.

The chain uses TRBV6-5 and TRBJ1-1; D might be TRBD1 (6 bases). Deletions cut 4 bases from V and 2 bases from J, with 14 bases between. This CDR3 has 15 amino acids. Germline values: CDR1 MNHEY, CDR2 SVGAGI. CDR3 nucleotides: TGTGCCAGCAGTTCTGGACAGATCGGAAACACTGAAGCTTTCTTT. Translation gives CASSSGQIGNTEAFF.

Written as DNA, the CDR3 is TGTGCCACCAGCAGAGAAAGACAGCGTGTGAATGAAAAACTGTTTTTT. It yields the protein CATSRERQRVNEKLFF. The V and J genes are TRBV15 and TRBJ1-4; D possibly corresponds to TRBD1 (5 bases). The CDR3 extends over 16 amino acids. Germline V gene data show CDR1 as LNHNV and CDR2 as YYDKDF (reference sequence). Trimming stripped 0 bases from V and 5 bases from J, with 13 bases between. Supplemented by reference TRBV15 and TRBJ1-4, the full variable domain reads DAMVIQNPRYQVTQFGKPVTLSCSQTLNHNVMYWYQQKSSQAPKLLFHYYDKDFNNEADTPDNFQSRRPNTSFCFLDIRSPGLGDTAMYLCATSRERQRVNEKLFFGSGTQLSVL.

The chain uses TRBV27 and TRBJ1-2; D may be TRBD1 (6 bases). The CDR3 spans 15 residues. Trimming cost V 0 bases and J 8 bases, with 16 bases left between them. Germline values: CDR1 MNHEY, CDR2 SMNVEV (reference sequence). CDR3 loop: CASSLSPQQGMGYTF. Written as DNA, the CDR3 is TGTGCCAGCAGTTTATCCCCGCAGCAGGGGATGGGCTACACCTTC.

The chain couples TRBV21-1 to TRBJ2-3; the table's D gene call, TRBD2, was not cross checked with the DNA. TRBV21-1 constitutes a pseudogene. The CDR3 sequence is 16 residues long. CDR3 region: CANQGLAGVWADTQYF. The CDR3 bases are TGTGCCAACCAGGGACTAGCGGGAGTTTGGGCAGATACGCAGTATTTT.

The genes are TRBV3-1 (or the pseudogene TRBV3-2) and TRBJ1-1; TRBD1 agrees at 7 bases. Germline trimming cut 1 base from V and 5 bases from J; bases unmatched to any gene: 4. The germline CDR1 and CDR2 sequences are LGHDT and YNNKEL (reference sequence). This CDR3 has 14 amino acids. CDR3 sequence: CASSQVEGATEAFF. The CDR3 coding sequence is TGTGCCAGCAGCCAAGTTGAGGGGGCTACTGAAGCTTTCTTT.

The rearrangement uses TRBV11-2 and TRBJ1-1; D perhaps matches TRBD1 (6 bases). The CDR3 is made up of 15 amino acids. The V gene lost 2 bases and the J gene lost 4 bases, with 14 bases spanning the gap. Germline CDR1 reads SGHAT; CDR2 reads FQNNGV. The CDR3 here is CASSLRTGWGTEAFF. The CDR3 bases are TGTGCCAGCAGCTTAAGAACAGGGTGGGGCACTGAAGCTTTCTTT.

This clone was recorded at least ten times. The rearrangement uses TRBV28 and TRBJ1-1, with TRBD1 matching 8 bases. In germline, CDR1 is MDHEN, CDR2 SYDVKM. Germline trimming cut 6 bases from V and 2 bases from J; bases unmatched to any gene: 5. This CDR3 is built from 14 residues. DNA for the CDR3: TGTGCCAGCAGACAGGGGGGCCCTAACACTGAAGCTTTCTTT. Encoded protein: CASRQGGPNTEAFF. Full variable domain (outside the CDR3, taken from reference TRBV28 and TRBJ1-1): DVKVTQSSRYLVKRTGEKVFLECVQDMDHENMFWYRQDPGLGLRLIYFSYDVKMKEKGDIPEGYSVSREKKERFSLILESASTNQTSMYLCASRQGGPNTEAFFGQGTRLTVV.

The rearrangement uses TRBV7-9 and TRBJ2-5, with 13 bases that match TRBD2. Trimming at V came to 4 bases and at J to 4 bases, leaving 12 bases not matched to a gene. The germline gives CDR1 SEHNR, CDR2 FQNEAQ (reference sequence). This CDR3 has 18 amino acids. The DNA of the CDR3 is TGTGCCAGCAGCTCAACCCGGGTGAGACTAGCGGGAGGAGAGACCCAGTACTTC. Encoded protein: CASSSTRVRLAGGETQYF.

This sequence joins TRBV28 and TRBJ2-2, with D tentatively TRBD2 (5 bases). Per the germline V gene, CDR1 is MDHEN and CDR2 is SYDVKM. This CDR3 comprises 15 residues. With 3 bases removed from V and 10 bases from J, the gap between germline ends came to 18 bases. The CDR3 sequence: CASSFHGSPPEELFF. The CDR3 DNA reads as TGTGCCAGCAGTTTTCATGGGAGCCCACCGGAGGAGCTGTTTTTT.

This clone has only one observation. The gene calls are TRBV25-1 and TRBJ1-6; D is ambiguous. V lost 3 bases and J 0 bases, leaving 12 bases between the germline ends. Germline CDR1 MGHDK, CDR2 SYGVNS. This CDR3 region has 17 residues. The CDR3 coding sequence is TGTGCCAGCAGTGATCCCCGGCCGGGCTCCTATAATTCACCCCTCCACTTT. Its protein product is CASSDPRPGSYNSPLHF.